This TCR beta chain originates from a study of T cell responses to AZD1222 COVID-19 vaccine. As for the study in general: Analysis merged second doses at about 4 or about 12 weeks.

On this clone itself: What it binds is unknown.

Study-wide points: In a largely white British group with more females than males, clonal diversity was possibly underestimated. The study identified only a handful of AZD1222 recipients as seropositive at baseline. Nearly half of the spike-specific TCRs reportedly recognize variant regions that carry no mutations.

Generated by immunoSEQ multiplex PCR, the TCRdb table keeps only in-frame clones and is missing some. The data contain more than 95,000 clones, around 87% of them seen just once; the ten biggest clones take up roughly 2.7%. The sample here was peripheral blood, taken on day 0 of AZD1222 vaccination. The receptor was derived from an adult in good health.

The CDR3 loop reads CASSQDIAGDMSSYNEQFF. The DNA of the CDR3 is TGTGCCAGCAGCCAAGATATAGCGGGGGATATGAGCTCCTACAATGAGCAGTTCTTC. The V call is TRBV4-2, the J call TRBJ2-1, with 9 bases aligning to TRBD2. Germline trimming cut 0 bases from V and 0 bases from J; bases unmatched to any gene: 9. The CDR3 is made up of 19 amino acids. From germline, CDR1 is LGHNA and CDR2 YNFKEQ.